Shown below are 11 T cell receptor beta chains from a single sample sequenced in a study of breast tumors, draining lymph nodes, adjacent tissues. Breast cancer patients provided tissue from their axillary draining lymph nodes. TCRdb processed the multiplex PCR reads anew with MiXCR; each CDR3 protein has one entry. The repertoire has around 140,000 distinct CDR3 sequences, around a third of them found once; the top ten carry under 2.5%. Specimen: axillary lymph node tissue. The receptors were sampled from a female donor with breast cancer. Some clones in this sample may be carry-over from other donors' samples.

This clonotype was detected a few times. The chain joins TRBV20-1 to TRBJ1-1; 7 bases are a match to TRBD1. The trim removed 1 base at V and 8 bases at J, leaving 13 bases unmatched. Looked up from germline, CDR1 is DFQATT and CDR2 is SNEGSKA (reference sequence). The CDR3 is 15 residues long. CDR3 loop: CSARGLRKGGTEAFF. The CDR3 DNA is TGCAGTGCTAGAGGGTTAAGGAAAGGGGGCACCGAAGCTTTCTTT.

Turning to this clonotype: An end of the junction differs from the germline gene, which may be a read error. The chain links TRBV6-5 to TRBJ2-5; no definite D call. In germline, CDR1 is MNHEY, CDR2 SVGAGI. The CDR3 runs 16 residues. Here the CDR3 DNA reads TGTGCCAGCAGTCACTCGACCAACCCCGGGCTGGAGACCCAGTACTTC. Residues: CASSHSTNPGLETQYF.

Only a few counts were recorded for this clonotype. This rearrangement joins TRBV5-6 to TRBJ2-7; the D call may be TRBD1 or TRBD2 (5 bases each). The CDR3 runs 15 residues. Trimming left V 1 base short and J 4 bases short, with 15 bases between. Germline assignment: CDR1 SGHDT and CDR2 YYEEEE. The CDR3 is CASSLSTGGAYEQYF. The CDR3 bases are TGTGCCAGCAGCTTGAGTACAGGAGGCGCGTACGAGCAGTACTTC. The whole variable domain, remainder taken from reference TRBV5-6 and TRBJ2-7, is DAGVTQSPTHLIKTRGQQVTLRCSPKSGHDTVSWYQQALGQGPQFIFQYYEEEERQRGNFPDRFSGHQFPNYSSELNVNALLLGDSALYLCASSLSTGGAYEQYFGPGTRLTVT.

As regards this clonotype: Germline is not matched at one junction end, which may reflect a read error. The chain has TRBV7-8 and TRBJ2-2, with 8 bases matching TRBD1. Germline V gene lookup returns CDR1 SGHVS and CDR2 FQNEAQ. The CDR3 totals 16 residues. CDR3 sequence (DNA): TGTGCCAGCGGCTTAGTTGACAGGGGTTTGACCGGGGAGCTGTTCTTT. Residues: CASGLVDRGLTGELFF.

This clonotype has only a few counts. This sequence may be a read error, since a much larger clone differs from it by one base. The rearrangement joins TRBV4-1 to TRBJ2-2; 10 nucleotides align to TRBD1. This CDR3 has 16 residues. Germline V gives CDR1 MGHRA, CDR2 YSYEKL. CDR3 sequence reads: CAGSRNRDRGTGELFF. The CDR3 coding sequence is TGCGCCGGCAGCCGGAACCGGGACAGGGGTACCGGGGAGCTGTTTTTT.

In its sample, this clonotype was seen a few times. The V and J genes are TRBV12-3 or TRBV12-4 and TRBJ1-1, with 7 positions matching TRBD1. After removal of 3 bases from V and 3 bases from J, the junction contained 7 bases not matched to a gene. The CDR3 consists of 15 residues. CDR3 sequence reads: CASSFKDRVHTEAFF. The CDR3, as DNA: TGTGCCAGCAGTTTCAAAGACAGGGTTCACACTGAAGCTTTCTTT.

This clonotype was recorded at least ten times. V and J are TRBV4-1 and TRBJ1-2; no clear D. Trimming removed 4 bases from V and 1 base from J, with 7 bases in between. The CDR3 runs to 13 residues. Germline V CDR1 and CDR2: MGHRA, YSYEKL. The CDR3 region is CASSRQVNYGYTF. The CDR3 region has the DNA TGCGCCAGCAGCCGGCAGGTTAACTATGGCTACACCTTC.

In its sample, this clonotype was seen many times. The rearrangement joins TRBV14 to TRBJ2-5; D call uncertain. Germline CDR1 and CDR2: SGHDN and FVKESK. The CDR3 is 14 residues long. V was shortened by 3 bases and J by 4 bases, with 12 bases between the two germline ends. The CDR3 here is CASSQWGNGETQYF. CDR3 nucleotides: TGTGCCAGCAGCCAGTGGGGAAATGGAGAGACCCAGTACTTC.

A remark on this clonotype: This clone may be a read error of a much larger clone one base away. The CDR3 loop is CASSPTDPYSNQPQHF. CDR3 in DNA: TGTGCCAGCAGTCCTACAGATCCTTATAGCAATCAGCCCCAGCATTTT. This rearrangement joins TRBV27 to TRBJ1-5; D is unclear. The CDR3 loop spans 16 amino acids. From germline, CDR1 is MNHEY and CDR2 SMNVEV (reference sequence). Trimming removed 5 bases at V and 0 bases at J, with 14 bases between.

This clonotype appeared many times. The V and J genes are TRBV6-2 or TRBV6-3 and TRBJ1-6; possibly TRBD1 for D (6 bases). The CDR3 covers 12 residues. The V end lost 11 bases, the J end lost 8 bases, and 13 bases lay between the germline ends. Per the germline V gene, CDR1 is MNHEY and CDR2 is SVGEGT. CDR3 in amino acids: CASAGADSPLHF. CDR3 in DNA: TGTGCCTCTGCAGGGGCGGATTCACCCCTCCACTTT.

V is TRBV19 and J is TRBJ1-4, with 7 bases matching TRBD1. CDR3 length: 16 residues. V lost 7 bases and J lost 8; bases outside the gene matches: 16. Germline V gene sequence: CDR1 LNHDA, CDR2 SQIVND (reference sequence). The DNA of the CDR3 is TGTGCCAGTAAGAGTGGCAGGGGGACGGGAAACGAAAAACTGTTTTTT. This sequence encodes CASKSGRGTGNEKLFF. Looking up the rest from reference TRBV19 and TRBJ1-4 gives the full variable domain: DGGITQSPKYLFRKEGQNVTLSCEQNLNHDAMYWYRQDPGQGLRLIYYSQIVNDFQKGDIAEGYSVSREKKESFPLTVTSAQKNPTAFYLCASKSGRGTGNEKLFFGSGTQLSVL.